The subject of this entry is one TCR beta chain. V was shortened by 3 bases and J by 3 bases, with 7 bases between the two germline ends. The CDR3 extends over 12 amino acids. Germline assignment: CDR1 SGDLS and CDR2 YYNGEE. These data are taken from a study of CD8+ T cells in alopecia areata. For the study at large: Those treated were given oral tofacitinib at 5 to 10 mg twice daily.

TCR sequencing used cDNA made by reverse transcription of extracted RNA. Data came from immunoSEQ multiplex PCR; TCRdb stores just in-frame clones and leaves some out. The table shows 170,000 or so clones, with about 63% occurring only once. This sequence was found in a human donor with alopecia areata. Source: CD4+ T cells sorted from blood, taken at week 0. The J gene is TRBJ2-7, the V gene TRBV9; D uncertain. In DNA form, the CDR3 reads TGTGCCAGCAGCGCCGATCTCTACGAGCAGTACTTC. This translates into CASSADLYEQYF.